These 29 T cell receptor beta chains share one sample of origin, sequenced in a study of cytomegalovirus exposure and HLA in healthy donors. In the PCR, 60 Vbeta and 13 Jbeta primers were used. Produced via immunoSEQ multiplex PCR; TCRdb's table is partial and in-frame only. The sample holds fewer than 200,000 clones, approximately 80% seen once. Specimen: PBMCs. The receptor source for this set is a woman in her thirties or forties in good health and CMV-seropositive.

The V and J genes are TRBV7-9 and TRBJ2-3; no definite D call. The germline V gene encodes CDR1 SEHNR and CDR2 FQNEAQ (reference sequence). This CDR3 region has 13 residues. V was pared by 5 bases and J by 5 bases, with 11 bases between. For the CDR3, the DNA is TGTGCCAGCAGCCAATCACTCGGAGATACGCAGTATTTT. Protein product: CASSQSLGDTQYF.

Details on this clone: One end of the junction varies from germline; a read error may be responsible. The CDR3 DNA reads as TGCGCCAGCAGCTCCTCAAGCGGGAGGGCCAATAAGCAGTTCTTC. As protein: CASSSSSGRANKQFF. The rearrangement joins TRBV5-1 to TRBJ2-1, with 10 bases lining up with TRBD2. CDR3 length equals 15 residues. Germline V gene sequence: CDR1 SGHRS, CDR2 YFSETQ.

This clone was observed once. The chain recombines TRBV12-5 with TRBJ1-1; 8 nucleotides match TRBD1. Germline CDR1 LGHNT, CDR2 FRNRAP. This CDR3 comprises 15 residues. V lost 1 base to trimming and J lost 3 bases; unmatched junction nucleotides: 4. The CDR3 is CASGLGTGRDTEAFF. CDR3 coding DNA: TGTGCTAGTGGTTTGGGGACAGGGAGGGACACTGAAGCTTTCTTT.

This chain uses TRBV6-5 with TRBJ2-3; 11 bases align to TRBD2. Germline assignment: CDR1 MNHEY and CDR2 SVGAGI. Trimming removed 2 bases from V and 3 bases from J; junction bases left unmatched: 1. The CDR3 length is 15 residues. The CDR3 sequence is CASSYTSGRTDTQYF. As DNA, the CDR3 is TGTGCCAGCAGTTACACTAGCGGGAGAACAGATACGCAGTATTTT.

In its sample, this clone was seen a few times. The chain carries TRBV5-6 and TRBJ2-1, with 10 positions matching TRBD2. The CDR3 runs to 14 residues. CDR1 is SGHDT and CDR2 is YYEEEE in the germline V gene. Trimming removed 9 bases from V and 4 bases from J; junction bases left unmatched: 7. The CDR3 DNA is TGTGCCACCTCTAGCGGGGGACCGTACAATGAGCAGTTCTTC. Residues: CATSSGGPYNEQFF.

V and J are TRBV19 and TRBJ1-2; 7 bases are a match to TRBD1. CDR3 length: 15 amino acids. Germline values: CDR1 LNHDA, CDR2 SQIVND (reference sequence). Trimming cost V 3 bases and J 3 bases; bases outside gene matches: 7. The CDR3: CASSIWRGRDYGYTF. CDR3 coding DNA: TGTGCCAGTAGTATTTGGAGGGGGCGTGACTATGGCTACACCTTC.

The chain employs TRBV10-1 and TRBJ1-1; 7 bases map to TRBD1. After removal of 6 bases from V and 0 bases from J, the junction contained 7 bases not matched to a gene. Per the germline V gene, CDR1 is WNHNN and CDR2 is SYGVQD (reference sequence). This CDR3 spans 15 amino acids. In nucleotides, the CDR3 is TGCGCCAGCAGCCGACAGGGTTCCATGAACACTGAAGCTTTCTTT. It yields the protein CASSRQGSMNTEAFF.

This chain joins TRBV7-8 and TRBJ2-5, with TRBD2 matching over 12 bases. This CDR3 region has 16 residues. Per the germline V gene, CDR1 is SGHVS and CDR2 is FQNEAQ. The V segment lost 3 bases and the J segment 5 bases; nucleotides outside the gene matches: 7. The CDR3 region is CASSFSSGGGWETQYF. The CDR3 bases are TGTGCCAGCAGCTTTTCTAGCGGGGGGGGCTGGGAGACCCAGTACTTC.

V and J are TRBV7-9 and TRBJ1-5, with D perhaps TRBD1 (5 bases). In germline, CDR1 is SEHNR, CDR2 FQNEAQ (reference sequence). Trimming took 0 bases from V and 4 from J, leaving 16 bases between them. CDR3 length equals 17 residues. CDR3 in amino acids: CASSLAFSRGLNQPQHF. For the CDR3, the DNA is TGTGCCAGCAGCTTAGCTTTTAGTAGGGGTCTGAATCAGCCCCAGCATTTT. Drawing the rest from reference TRBV7-9 and TRBJ1-5, the complete variable domain is DTGVSQNPRHKITKRGQNVTFRCDPISEHNRLYWYRQTLGQGPEFLTYFQNEAQLEKSRLLSDRFSAERPKGSFSTLEIQRTEQGDSAMYLCASSLAFSRGLNQPQHFGDGTRLSIL.

The rearrangement uses TRBV5-1 and TRBJ2-7; 14 bases agree with TRBD2. Germline loops: CDR1 SGHRS, CDR2 YFSETQ. This CDR3 is 15 amino acids long. With 4 bases clipped from V and 7 bases from J, the junction kept 7 bases outside the gene matches. The CDR3 reads CASSGGTSGSREQYF. The CDR3 nucleotides read TGCGCCAGCAGCGGCGGGACTAGCGGGAGCAGGGAGCAGTACTTC.

The chain uses TRBV7-2 and TRBJ2-1; maybe TRBD2 (6 bases). The V gene's germline CDR1 is SGHTA and CDR2 FQGNSA. Trimming took 1 base from V and 5 from J, leaving 12 bases between them. The CDR3 covers 15 residues. The CDR3 loop is CASSLEAGYNNEQFF. CDR3 in DNA: TGTGCCAGCAGCTTAGAGGCGGGATACAACAATGAGCAGTTCTTC.

This rearrangement joins TRBV7-2 to TRBJ2-7; TRBD2 might be the D (6 bases). The germline V and J ends were trimmed by 7 bases and 1 base, with 17 bases remaining between them. There are 15 residues in the CDR3. Germline V gene data show CDR1 as SGHTA and CDR2 as FQGNSA. The CDR3 region is CASTLAPTRSYEQYF. The CDR3 DNA sequence: TGTGCCAGCACCTTGGCACCGACTAGATCCTACGAGCAGTACTTC. Complete variable domain (other parts from reference TRBV7-2 and TRBJ2-7): GAGVSQSPSNKVTEKGKDVELRCDPISGHTALYWYRQSLGQGLEFLIYFQGNSAPDKSGLPSDRFSAERTGGSVSTLTIQRTQQEDSAVYLCASTLAPTRSYEQYFGPGTRLTVT.

This clone has just a few counts. This chain connects TRBV7-2 to TRBJ2-3, with TRBD2 matching 7 bases. Per the germline V gene, CDR1 is SGHTA and CDR2 is FQGNSA. The CDR3 has 16 residues. The V segment lost 0 bases and the J segment 0 bases; nucleotides outside the gene matches: 3. In DNA form, the CDR3 reads TGTGCCAGCAGCTTAGCGGGAGGGTCTAGCACAGATACGCAGTATTTT. Protein product: CASSLAGGSSTDTQYF.

V gene TRBV27 combines with J gene TRBJ1-6; TRBD1 aligns across 7 bases. CDR3 length: 15 residues. The junction had 10 bases not matched to a gene; V was cut back by 6 bases and J by 8 bases. Germline V gene sequence: CDR1 MNHEY, CDR2 SMNVEV (reference sequence). The CDR3 coding sequence is TGTGCCAGCAGATCCGGACAGGCAAGGGATTCACCCCTCCACTTT. It encodes CASRSGQARDSPLHF.

The sample holds a few counts of this clone. This chain joins TRBV5-1 and TRBJ1-2, with D perhaps matching TRBD1 (6 bases). CDR1 and CDR2 from the germline V gene are SGHRS and YFSETQ. V dropped 4 bases and J dropped 6 bases, with 13 bases sitting between them. This CDR3 is built from 13 residues. The chain's CDR3 is CASSTGGSDGYTF. The CDR3 DNA is TGCGCCAGCAGCACGGGGGGCTCGGATGGCTACACCTTC.

V gene TRBV2 combines with J gene TRBJ1-4; D unresolved. CDR1 and CDR2 (germline): SNHLY, FYNNEI. The CDR3 extends over 14 amino acids. V was pared by 5 bases and J by 5 bases, with 12 bases between. In DNA, the CDR3 is TGTGCCAGCAGTAAAACTTCATCCAATGAAAAACTGTTTTTT. Translated: CASSKTSSNEKLFF. The full variable domain, its missing parts supplied by reference TRBV2 and TRBJ1-4, is EPEVTQTPSHQVTQMGQEVILRCVPISNHLYFYWYRQILGQKVEFLVSFYNNEISEKSEIFDDQFSVERPDGSNFTLKIRSTKLEDSAMYFCASSKTSSNEKLFFGSGTQLSVL.

This clone was counted between two and nine times. CDR3 bases: TGTGCCAGCAGCGTAGGACAGGGGAACACTGAAGCTTTCTTT. This encodes CASSVGQGNTEAFF. This chain uses TRBV9 with TRBJ1-1; 7 bases fit TRBD1. The CDR3 totals 14 residues. V lost 0 bases, J lost 1 base, and 0 bases stayed unmatched. Germline-derived CDR1 and CDR2 are SGDLS and YYNGEE.

The chain combines TRBV18 with TRBJ1-4; TRBD1 might be the D (5 bases). In germline, CDR1 is KGHSH, CDR2 LQKENI. V lost 0 bases and J lost 2, with 7 bases in between. There are 15 residues in the CDR3. The CDR3 region is CASSPPGQTNEKLFF. Here the CDR3 DNA reads TGTGCCAGCTCACCACCGGGGCAGACTAATGAAAAACTGTTTTTT.

The CDR3: CASSFALVVSGYEQYF. The CDR3 bases are TGCGCCAGCAGCTTTGCATTAGTCGTATCGGGTTACGAGCAGTACTTC. The chain carries TRBV4-1 and TRBJ2-7; D not certain. Germline CDR1 and CDR2: MGHRA and YSYEKL. The CDR3 contains 16 residues. V lost 5 bases and J lost 4, with 21 bases in between.

This clone occurred a few times. The chain uses TRBV5-1 and TRBJ1-1, with D perhaps matching TRBD1 (6 bases). CDR1 is SGHRS, CDR2 YFSETQ, per germline. This CDR3 contains 15 residues. V was clipped by 1 base and J by 0 bases, with 10 bases between them. CDR3 sequence: CASSLRAGVNTEAFF. CDR3 coding DNA: TGCGCCAGCAGCTTGCGGGCAGGGGTGAACACTGAAGCTTTCTTT.

The rearrangement links TRBV2 to TRBJ2-1, with D perhaps TRBD2 (5 bases). Germline CDR1 SNHLY, CDR2 FYNNEI. V lost 6 bases, J lost 7 bases, and 13 bases lay in between. The CDR3 runs to 13 residues. The CDR3 region is CASRPNSVNEQFF. CDR3 sequence (DNA): TGTGCCAGCAGACCCAATAGCGTAAATGAGCAGTTCTTC.

The V gene is TRBV5-1, the J gene TRBJ1-6, with D hard to call. Trimming removed 1 base from V and 3 bases from J, with 8 bases in between. The germline V gene has CDR1 SGHRS and CDR2 YFSETQ. The CDR3 has 15 amino acids. CDR3 in amino acids: CASSLQDYYNSPLHF. In DNA form, the CDR3 reads TGCGCCAGCAGCTTGCAGGACTACTATAATTCACCCCTCCACTTT.

This clone was seen more than once but under ten times. V is TRBV27 and J is TRBJ2-7; TRBD2 matches at 13 bases. Germline CDR1 reads MNHEY; CDR2 reads SMNVEV (reference sequence). V was clipped by 2 bases and J by 0 bases; unmatched bases: 4. The CDR3 runs to 17 residues. CDR3 in amino acids: CASSLRTSGGRSYEQYF. The CDR3 DNA is TGTGCCAGCAGTTTACGGACTAGCGGGGGCCGCTCCTACGAGCAGTACTTC.

This chain uses TRBV27 with TRBJ1-2; TRBD1 matches 9 bases. The CDR3 covers 15 residues. Looked up from germline, CDR1 is MNHEY and CDR2 is SMNVEV (reference sequence). The junction had 7 bases not matched to a gene; V was cut back by 5 bases and J by 3 bases. CDR3 nucleotide sequence: TGTGCCAGCAGTCCCGGGACAGGGTCTTACTATGGCTACACCTTC. This gives the protein CASSPGTGSYYGYTF.

The rearrangement links TRBV19 to TRBJ2-7; no clear D. CDR1 and CDR2 from the germline V gene are LNHDA and SQIVND (reference sequence). Deletions cut 1 base from V and 2 bases from J, with 6 bases between. This CDR3 contains 13 residues. The CDR3 sequence: CASSIGPAYEQYF. CDR3 nucleotides: TGTGCCAGTAGTATAGGTCCAGCCTACGAGCAGTACTTC.

The chain links TRBV6-1 to TRBJ2-6; 7 nucleotides align to TRBD1. The CDR3 spans 16 residues. Trimming cost V 3 bases and J 3 bases; bases outside gene matches: 5. Germline V lookup: CDR1 MNHNS, CDR2 SASEGT. The DNA for the CDR3 is TGTGCCAGCAGTGAGGAGACAGGGATTGGGGCCAACGTCCTGACTTTC. This translates into CASSEETGIGANVLTF.

CDR3 nucleotide sequence: TGTGCCAGCAGCGTAAGCTCGCGAGTGGGCACAGATACGCAGTATTTT. Protein product: CASSVSSRVGTDTQYF. The genes are TRBV9 and TRBJ2-3, with unresolved D. Trimming left V 1 base short and J 1 base short, with 13 bases between. The CDR3 has 16 residues. Per germline, CDR1 SGDLS and CDR2 YYNGEE.

The chain carries TRBV19 and TRBJ2-7, with TRBD1 identical over 9 bases. The CDR3 extends over 14 amino acids. V shed 5 bases, J shed 0 bases, and the junction held 2 bases outside the gene matches. The germline V gene encodes CDR1 LNHDA and CDR2 SQIVND (reference sequence). This CDR3 is CASSQTGGSYEQYF. In DNA, the CDR3 is TGTGCCAGTAGTCAGACAGGGGGCTCCTACGAGCAGTACTTC. Looking up the rest from reference TRBV19 and TRBJ2-7 gives the full variable domain: DGGITQSPKYLFRKEGQNVTLSCEQNLNHDAMYWYRQDPGQGLRLIYYSQIVNDFQKGDIAEGYSVSREKKESFPLTVTSAQKNPTAFYLCASSQTGGSYEQYFGPGTRLTVT.

This clone was seen a few times. This sequence joins TRBV18 and TRBJ2-5; 11 bases match TRBD1. Germline trimming cut 3 bases from V and 0 bases from J; bases unmatched to any gene: 6. The CDR3 contains 17 residues. In germline, CDR1 is KGHSH, CDR2 LQKENI. Here the CDR3 reads CASSPPGTGGNQETQYF. CDR3 nucleotides: TGTGCCAGCTCACCTCCAGGGACAGGGGGGAACCAAGAGACCCAGTACTTC.